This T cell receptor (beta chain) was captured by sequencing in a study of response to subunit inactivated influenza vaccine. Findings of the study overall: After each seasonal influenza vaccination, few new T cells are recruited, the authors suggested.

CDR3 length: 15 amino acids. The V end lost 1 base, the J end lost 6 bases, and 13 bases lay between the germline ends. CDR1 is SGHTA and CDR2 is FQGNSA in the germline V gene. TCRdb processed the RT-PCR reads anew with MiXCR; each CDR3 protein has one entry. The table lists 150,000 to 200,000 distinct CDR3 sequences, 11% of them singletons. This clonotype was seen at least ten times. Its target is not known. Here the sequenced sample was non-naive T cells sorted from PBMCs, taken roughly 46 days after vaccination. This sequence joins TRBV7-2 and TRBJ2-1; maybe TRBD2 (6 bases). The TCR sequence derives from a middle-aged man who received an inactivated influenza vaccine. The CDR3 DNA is TGTGCCAGCAGCTTAGTCGGTGGAGGGATCAATGAGCAGTTCTTC. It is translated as CASSLVGGGINEQFF.